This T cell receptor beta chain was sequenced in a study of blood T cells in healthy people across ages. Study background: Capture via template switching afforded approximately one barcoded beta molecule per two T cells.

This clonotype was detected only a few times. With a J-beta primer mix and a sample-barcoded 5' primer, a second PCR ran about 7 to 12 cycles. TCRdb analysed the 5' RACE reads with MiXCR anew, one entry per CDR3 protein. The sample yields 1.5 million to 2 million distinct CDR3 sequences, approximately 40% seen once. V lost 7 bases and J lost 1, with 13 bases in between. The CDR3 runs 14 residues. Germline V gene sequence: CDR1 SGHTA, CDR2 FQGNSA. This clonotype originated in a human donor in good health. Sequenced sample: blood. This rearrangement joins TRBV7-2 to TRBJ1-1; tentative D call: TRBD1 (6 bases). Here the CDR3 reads CASILRGGNTEAFF. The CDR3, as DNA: TGTGCCAGCATCCTCAGAGGGGGGAACACTGAAGCTTTCTTT.